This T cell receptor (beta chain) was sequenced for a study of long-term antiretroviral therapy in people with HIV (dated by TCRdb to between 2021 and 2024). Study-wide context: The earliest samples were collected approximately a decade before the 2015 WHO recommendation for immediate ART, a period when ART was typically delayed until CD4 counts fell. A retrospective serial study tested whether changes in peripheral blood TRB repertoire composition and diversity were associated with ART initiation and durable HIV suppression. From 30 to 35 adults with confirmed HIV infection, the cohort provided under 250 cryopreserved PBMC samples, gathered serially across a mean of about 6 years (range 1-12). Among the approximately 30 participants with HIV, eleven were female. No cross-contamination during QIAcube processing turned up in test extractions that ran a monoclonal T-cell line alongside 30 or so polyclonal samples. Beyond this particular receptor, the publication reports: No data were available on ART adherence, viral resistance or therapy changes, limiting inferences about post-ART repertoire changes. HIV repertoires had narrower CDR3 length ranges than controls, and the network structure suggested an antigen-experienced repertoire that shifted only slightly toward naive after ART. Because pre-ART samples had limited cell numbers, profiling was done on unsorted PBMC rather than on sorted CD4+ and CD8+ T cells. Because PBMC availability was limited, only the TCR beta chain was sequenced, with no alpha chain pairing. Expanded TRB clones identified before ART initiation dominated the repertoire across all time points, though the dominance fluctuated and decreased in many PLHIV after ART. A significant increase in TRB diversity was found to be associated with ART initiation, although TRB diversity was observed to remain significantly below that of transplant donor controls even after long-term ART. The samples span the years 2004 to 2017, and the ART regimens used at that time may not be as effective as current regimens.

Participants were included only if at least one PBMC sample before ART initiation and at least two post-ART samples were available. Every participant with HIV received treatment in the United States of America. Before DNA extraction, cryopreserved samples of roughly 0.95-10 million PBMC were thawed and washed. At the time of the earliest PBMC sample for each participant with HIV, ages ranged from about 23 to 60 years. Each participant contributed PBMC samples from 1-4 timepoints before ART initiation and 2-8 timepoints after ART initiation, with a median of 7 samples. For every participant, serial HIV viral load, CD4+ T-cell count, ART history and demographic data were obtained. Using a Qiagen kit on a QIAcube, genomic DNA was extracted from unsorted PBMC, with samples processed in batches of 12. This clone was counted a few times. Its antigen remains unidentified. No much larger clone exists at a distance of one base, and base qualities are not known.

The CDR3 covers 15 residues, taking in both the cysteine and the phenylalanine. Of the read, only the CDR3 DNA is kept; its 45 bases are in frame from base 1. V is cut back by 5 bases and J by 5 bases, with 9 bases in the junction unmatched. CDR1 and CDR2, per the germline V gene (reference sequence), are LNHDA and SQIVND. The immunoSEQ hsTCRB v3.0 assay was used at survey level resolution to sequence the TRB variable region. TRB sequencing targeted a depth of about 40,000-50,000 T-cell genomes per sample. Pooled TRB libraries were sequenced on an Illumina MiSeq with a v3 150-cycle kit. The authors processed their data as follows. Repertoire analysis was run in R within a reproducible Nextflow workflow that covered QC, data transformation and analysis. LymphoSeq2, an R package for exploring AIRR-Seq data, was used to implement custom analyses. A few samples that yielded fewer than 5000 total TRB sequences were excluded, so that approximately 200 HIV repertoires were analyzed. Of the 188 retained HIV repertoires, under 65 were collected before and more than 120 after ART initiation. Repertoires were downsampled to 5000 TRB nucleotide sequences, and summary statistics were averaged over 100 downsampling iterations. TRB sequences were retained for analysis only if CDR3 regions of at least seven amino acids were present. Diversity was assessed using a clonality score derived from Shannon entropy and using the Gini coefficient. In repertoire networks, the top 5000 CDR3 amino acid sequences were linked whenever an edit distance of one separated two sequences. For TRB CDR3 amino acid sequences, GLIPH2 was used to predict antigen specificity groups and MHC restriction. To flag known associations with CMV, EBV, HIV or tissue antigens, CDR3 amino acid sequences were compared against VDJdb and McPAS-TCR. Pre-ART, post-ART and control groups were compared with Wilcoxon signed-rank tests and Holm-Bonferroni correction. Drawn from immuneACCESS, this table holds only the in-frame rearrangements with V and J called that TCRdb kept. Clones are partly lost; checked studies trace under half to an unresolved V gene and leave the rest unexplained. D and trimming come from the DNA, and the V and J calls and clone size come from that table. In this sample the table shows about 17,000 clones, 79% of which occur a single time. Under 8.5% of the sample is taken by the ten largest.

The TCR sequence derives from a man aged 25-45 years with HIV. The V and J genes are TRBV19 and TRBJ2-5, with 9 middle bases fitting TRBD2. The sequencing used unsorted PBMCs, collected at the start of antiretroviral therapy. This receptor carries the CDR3 CASSWGGGADETQYF. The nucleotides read TGTGCCAGTAGTTGGGGCGGGGGGGCCGACGAGACCCAGTACTTC. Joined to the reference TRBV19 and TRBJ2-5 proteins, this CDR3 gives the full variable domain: DGGITQSPKYLFRKEGQNVTLSCEQNLNHDAMYWYRQDPGQGLRLIYYSQIVNDFQKGDIAEGYSVSREKKESFPLTVTSAQKNPTAFYLCASSWGGGADETQYFGPGTRLLVL.